Given below is one T cell receptor beta chain in context. As yet, its antigen is unknown. Orbital computed tomography, thyroid ultrasound, serum thyroxine and TRAb, and clinical symptoms together informed the diagnoses. These data belong to a study of T cells in Graves' hyperthyroidism and ophthalmopathy. Study-wide results and limits: Patients with ophthalmopathy were separated from those with stable hyperthyroidism by a 13 V-J model. Most clonotypes expanded in the thyroid (above 0.001) were also present in blood. Model predictions of ophthalmopathy came a median approximately seven months before onset.

The CDR3 is made up of 14 amino acids. Germline V gives CDR1 SEHNR, CDR2 FQNEAQ (reference sequence). Trimming took off 0 bases at V and 6 bases at J, with 11 bases between the two ends. Amplified TCR beta CDR3 regions came from RNA transcripts. The HTBI primer set was used in a first-round RT-PCR of the TCR CDR3. TCRdb reanalysed the multiplex PCR reads using MiXCR and keeps one entry per CDR3 protein. The sample gives approximately 560,000 distinct CDR3 sequences, under 60% of which show up once; about 7.8% is in the top ten. This rearrangement joins TRBV7-9 to TRBJ1-1; tentatively, D is TRBD1 (5 bases). The source is a young woman with Graves' hyperthyroidism. Sequenced: peripheral blood or thyroid tissue (not recorded which). In DNA form, the CDR3 reads TGTGCCAGCAGCTTAGCAGCAGAGACAGCTGAAGCTTTCTTT. It encodes CASSLAAETAEAFF.